The clone carrying this TCR beta chain was counted only a few times. Its specificity is not known. The data derive from a study of T cell repertoires in cytomegalovirus infection. For the study at large: Public TCR beta signature analysis indicated the presence of both CMV infection and matching HLA type. Study observations and caveats: HLA-C-restricted, CMV-specific TCR beta clonotypes were dominant ex vivo.

TCRdb called the reads again in MiXCR, with one record for every CDR3 protein. The sample has 600,000 to 800,000 distinct CDR3 sequences, roughly 26% seen once; the top ten hold roughly 8%. The germline V and J ends were trimmed by 3 bases and 7 bases, with 16 bases remaining between them. This CDR3 comprises 15 residues. Per germline, CDR1 MDHEN and CDR2 SYDVKM. This TCR was recovered from a human donor in good health (CMV status not recorded). Some clones in this sample may be carry-over from other donors' samples. V and J are TRBV28 and TRBJ2-1; D ambiguous. Sequencing was carried out using CD8+ T cells from PBMCs. CDR3 residues: CASSLTQGRWNEQFF. DNA for the CDR3: TGTGCCAGCAGTTTGACACAAGGAAGATGGAATGAGCAGTTCTTC.